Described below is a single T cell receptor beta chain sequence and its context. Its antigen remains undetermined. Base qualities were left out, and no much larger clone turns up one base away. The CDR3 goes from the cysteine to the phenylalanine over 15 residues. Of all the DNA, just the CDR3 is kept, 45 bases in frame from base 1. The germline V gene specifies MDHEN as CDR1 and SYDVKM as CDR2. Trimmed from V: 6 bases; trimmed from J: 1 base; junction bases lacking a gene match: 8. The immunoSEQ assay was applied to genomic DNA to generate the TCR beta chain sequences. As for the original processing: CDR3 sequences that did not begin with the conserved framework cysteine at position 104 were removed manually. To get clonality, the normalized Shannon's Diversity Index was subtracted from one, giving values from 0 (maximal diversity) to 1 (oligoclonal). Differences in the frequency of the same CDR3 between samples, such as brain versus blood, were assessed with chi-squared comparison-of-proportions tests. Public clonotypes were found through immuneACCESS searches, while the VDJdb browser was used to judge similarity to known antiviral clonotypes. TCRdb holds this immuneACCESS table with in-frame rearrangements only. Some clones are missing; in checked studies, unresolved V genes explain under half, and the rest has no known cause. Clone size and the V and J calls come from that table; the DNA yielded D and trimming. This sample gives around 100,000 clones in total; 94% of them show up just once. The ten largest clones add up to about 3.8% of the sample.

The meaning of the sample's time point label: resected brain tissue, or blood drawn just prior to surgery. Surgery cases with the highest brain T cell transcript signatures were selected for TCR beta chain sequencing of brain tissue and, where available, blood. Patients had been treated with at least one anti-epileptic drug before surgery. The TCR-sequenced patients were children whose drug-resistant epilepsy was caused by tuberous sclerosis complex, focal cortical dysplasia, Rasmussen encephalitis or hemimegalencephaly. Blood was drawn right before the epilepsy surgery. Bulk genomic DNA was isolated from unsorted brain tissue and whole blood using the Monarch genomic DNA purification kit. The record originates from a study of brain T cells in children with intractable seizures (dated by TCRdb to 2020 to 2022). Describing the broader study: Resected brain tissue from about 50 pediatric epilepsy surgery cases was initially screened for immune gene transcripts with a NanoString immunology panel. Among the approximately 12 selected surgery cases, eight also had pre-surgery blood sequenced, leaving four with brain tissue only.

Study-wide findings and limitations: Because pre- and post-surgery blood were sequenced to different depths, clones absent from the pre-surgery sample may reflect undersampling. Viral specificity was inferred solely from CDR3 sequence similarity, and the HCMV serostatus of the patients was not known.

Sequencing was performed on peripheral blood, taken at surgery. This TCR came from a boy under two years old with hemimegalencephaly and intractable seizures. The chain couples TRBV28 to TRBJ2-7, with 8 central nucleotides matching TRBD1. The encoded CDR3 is CASSRGTGGSYEQYF. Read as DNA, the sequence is TGTGCCAGCAGCCGAGGGACAGGTGGGTCCTACGAGCAGTACTTC.